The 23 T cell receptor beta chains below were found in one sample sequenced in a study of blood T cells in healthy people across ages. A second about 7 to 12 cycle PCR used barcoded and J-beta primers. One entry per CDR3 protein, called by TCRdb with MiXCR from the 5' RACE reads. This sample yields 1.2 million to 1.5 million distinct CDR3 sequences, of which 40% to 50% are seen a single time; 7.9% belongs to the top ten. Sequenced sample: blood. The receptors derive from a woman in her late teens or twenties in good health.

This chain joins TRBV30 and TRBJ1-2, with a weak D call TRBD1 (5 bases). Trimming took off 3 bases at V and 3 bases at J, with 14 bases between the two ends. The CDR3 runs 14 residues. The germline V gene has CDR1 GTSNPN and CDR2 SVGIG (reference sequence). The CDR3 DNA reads TGTGCCTGGAGCTGGCCAGGGAAGGACTATGGCTACACCTTC. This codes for CAWSWPGKDYGYTF.

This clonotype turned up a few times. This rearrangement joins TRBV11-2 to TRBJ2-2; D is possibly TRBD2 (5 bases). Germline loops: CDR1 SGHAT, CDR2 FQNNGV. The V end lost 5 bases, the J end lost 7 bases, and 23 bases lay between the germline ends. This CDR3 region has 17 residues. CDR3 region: CASSTHWVRVGGGELFF. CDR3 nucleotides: TGTGCCAGCAGCACCCATTGGGTGCGGGTGGGCGGCGGGGAGCTGTTTTTT.

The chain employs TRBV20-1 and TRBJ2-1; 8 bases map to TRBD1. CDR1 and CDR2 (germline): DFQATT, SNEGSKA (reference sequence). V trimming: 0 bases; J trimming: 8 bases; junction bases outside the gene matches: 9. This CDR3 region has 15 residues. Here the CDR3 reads CSARDRQGAGDEQFF. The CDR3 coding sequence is TGCAGTGCTAGAGATCGGCAGGGGGCAGGAGATGAGCAGTTCTTC.

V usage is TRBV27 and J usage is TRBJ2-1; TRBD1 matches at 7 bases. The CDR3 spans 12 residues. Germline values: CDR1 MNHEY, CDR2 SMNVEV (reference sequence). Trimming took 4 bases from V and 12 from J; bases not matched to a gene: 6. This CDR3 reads CASSSDRVLQFF. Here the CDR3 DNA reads TGTGCCAGCAGTTCCGACAGGGTACTGCAGTTCTTC.

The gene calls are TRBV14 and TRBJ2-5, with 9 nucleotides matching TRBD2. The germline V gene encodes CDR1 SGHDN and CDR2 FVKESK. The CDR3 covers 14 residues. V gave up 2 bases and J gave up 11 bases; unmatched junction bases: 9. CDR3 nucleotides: TGTGCCAGCAGCCAATCCGGGACTAGCAATGAGCAGTACTTC. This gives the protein CASSQSGTSNEQYF.

CDR3: CASRKGRDSYEQYF. As DNA, the CDR3 is TGCGCCAGCAGGAAGGGACGTGACTCCTACGAGCAGTACTTC. The rearrangement links TRBV5-1 to TRBJ2-7; either TRBD1 or TRBD2 may fit D (5 bases each). The CDR3 covers 14 residues. Deletions cut 5 bases from V and 0 bases from J, with 12 bases between. Germline assignment: CDR1 SGHRS and CDR2 YFSETQ.

Here the CDR3 DNA reads TGCAGTGCTAGAGTACTAGCGGGAGTGGGGGAGCAGTACTTC. Residues: CSARVLAGVGEQYF. The chain has TRBV20-1 and TRBJ2-4; TRBD2 matches 11 bases. J lost 13 bases, V lost 1 base, and 9 bases had no gene match. The germline gives CDR1 DFQATT, CDR2 SNEGSKA (reference sequence). The CDR3 sequence is 14 residues long.

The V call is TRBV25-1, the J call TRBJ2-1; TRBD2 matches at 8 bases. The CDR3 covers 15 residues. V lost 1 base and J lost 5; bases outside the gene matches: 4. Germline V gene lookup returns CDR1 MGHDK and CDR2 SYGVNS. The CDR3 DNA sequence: TGTGCCAGCAGTGAATCGAGACTAGCGAACAATGAGCAGTTCTTC. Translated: CASSESRLANNEQFF.

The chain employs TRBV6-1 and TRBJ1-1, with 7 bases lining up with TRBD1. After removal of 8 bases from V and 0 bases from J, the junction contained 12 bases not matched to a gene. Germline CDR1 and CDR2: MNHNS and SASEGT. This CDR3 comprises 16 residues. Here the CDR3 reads CASARPGGGVNTEAFF. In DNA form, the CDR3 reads TGTGCCAGCGCCCGTCCAGGGGGAGGGGTGAACACTGAAGCTTTCTTT.

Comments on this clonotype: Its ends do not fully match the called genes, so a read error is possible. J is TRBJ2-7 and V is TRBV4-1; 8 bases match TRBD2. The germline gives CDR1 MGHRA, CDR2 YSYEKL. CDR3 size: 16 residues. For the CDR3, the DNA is TGCGCCGGCAGCCAAGTTTCGCGGGGGGCTTCCTACGAGCAGTACTTC. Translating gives CAGSQVSRGASYEQYF.

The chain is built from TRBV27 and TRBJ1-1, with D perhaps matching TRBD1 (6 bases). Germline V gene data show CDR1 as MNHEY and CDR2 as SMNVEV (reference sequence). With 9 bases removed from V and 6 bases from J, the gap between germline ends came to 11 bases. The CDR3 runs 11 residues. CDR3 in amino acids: CASTGFSEAFF. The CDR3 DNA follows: TGTGCCAGTACAGGGTTCTCTGAAGCTTTCTTT.

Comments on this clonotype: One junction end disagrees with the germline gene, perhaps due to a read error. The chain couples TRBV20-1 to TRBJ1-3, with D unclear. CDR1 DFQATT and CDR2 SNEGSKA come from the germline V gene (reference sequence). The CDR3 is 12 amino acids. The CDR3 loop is CCATDGRNTIYF. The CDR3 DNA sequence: TGCTGTGCCACGGACGGAAGAAACACCATATATTTT.

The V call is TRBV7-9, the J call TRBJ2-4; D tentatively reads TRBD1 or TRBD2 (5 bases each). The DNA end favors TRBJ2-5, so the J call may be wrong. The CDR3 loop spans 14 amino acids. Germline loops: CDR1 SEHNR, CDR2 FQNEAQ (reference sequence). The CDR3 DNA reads TGTGCCAGCAGCGTTCGAGCGGACAAAGAGACCCAGTACTTC. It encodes CASSVRADKETQYF.

In nucleotides, the CDR3 is TGCAGTGCTAGAGACATAGCGGGAGGAAGTTGGGAGACCCAGTACTTC. Protein: CSARDIAGGSWETQYF. V is TRBV20-1 and J is TRBJ2-5, with 10 positions matching TRBD2. After removal of 0 bases from V and 5 bases from J, the junction contained 9 bases not matched to a gene. The CDR3 has 16 residues. CDR1 is DFQATT and CDR2 is SNEGSKA in the germline V gene (reference sequence).

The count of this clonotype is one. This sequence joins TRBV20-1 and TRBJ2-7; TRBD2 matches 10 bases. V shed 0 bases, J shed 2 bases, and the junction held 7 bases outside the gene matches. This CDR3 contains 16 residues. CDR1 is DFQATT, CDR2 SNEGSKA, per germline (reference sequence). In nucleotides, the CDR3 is TGCAGTGCTAGAGATCTGAATAGCGGGGGGACCTACGAGCAGTACTTC. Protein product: CSARDLNSGGTYEQYF.

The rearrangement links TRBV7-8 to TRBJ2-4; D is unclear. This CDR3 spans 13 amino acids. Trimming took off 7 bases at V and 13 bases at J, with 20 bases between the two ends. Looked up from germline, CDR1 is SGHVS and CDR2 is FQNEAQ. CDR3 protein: CASNSGAWVEQYF. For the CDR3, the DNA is TGTGCCAGCAACTCAGGTGCATGGGTTGAGCAGTACTTC.

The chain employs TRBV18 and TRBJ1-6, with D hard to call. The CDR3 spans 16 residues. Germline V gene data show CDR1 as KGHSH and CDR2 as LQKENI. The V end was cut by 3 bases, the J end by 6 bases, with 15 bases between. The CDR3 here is CASSPLPGDTNSPLHF. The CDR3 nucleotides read TGTGCCAGCTCACCTCTTCCTGGTGATACTAATTCACCCCTCCACTTT.

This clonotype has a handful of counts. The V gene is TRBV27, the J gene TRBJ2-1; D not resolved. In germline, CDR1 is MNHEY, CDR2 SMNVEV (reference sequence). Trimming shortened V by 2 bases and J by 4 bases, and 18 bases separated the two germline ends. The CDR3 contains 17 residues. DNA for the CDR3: TGTGCCAGCAGTTTAGAAGATCCGGGCTATTATTACAATGAGCAGTTCTTC. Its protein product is CASSLEDPGYYYNEQFF.

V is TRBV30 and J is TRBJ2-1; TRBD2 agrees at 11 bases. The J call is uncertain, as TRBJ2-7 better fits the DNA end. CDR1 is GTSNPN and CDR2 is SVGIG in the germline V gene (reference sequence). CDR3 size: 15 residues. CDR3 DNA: TGTGCCTGGAGTAGACTAGCGGGGACCTACAATGAGCAGTACTTC. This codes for CAWSRLAGTYNEQYF.

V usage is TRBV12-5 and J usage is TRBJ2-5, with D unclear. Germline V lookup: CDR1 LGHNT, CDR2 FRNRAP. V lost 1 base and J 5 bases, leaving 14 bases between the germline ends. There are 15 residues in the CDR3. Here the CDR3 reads CASGLEGLGRETQYF. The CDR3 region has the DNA TGTGCTAGTGGTTTGGAAGGGTTAGGACGGGAGACCCAGTACTTC. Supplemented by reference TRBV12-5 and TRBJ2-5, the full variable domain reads DARVTQTPRHKVTEMGQEVTMRCQPILGHNTVFWYRQTMMQGLELLAYFRNRAPLDDSGMPKDRFSAEMPDATLATLKIQPSEPRDSAVYFCASGLEGLGRETQYFGPGTRLLVL.

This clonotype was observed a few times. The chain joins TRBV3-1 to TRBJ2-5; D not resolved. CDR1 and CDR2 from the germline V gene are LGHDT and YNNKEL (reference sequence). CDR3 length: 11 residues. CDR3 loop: CASHDQETQYF. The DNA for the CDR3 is TGTGCAAGCCATGACCAAGAGACCCAGTACTTC.

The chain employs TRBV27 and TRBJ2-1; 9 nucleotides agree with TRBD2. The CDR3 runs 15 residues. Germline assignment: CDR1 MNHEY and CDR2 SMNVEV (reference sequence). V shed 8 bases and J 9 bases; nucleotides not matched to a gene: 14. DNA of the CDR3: TGTGCCAGCGGTAGGACTAGCGCGGGTTTTAGTGAGCAGTTCTTC. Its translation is CASGRTSAGFSEQFF.

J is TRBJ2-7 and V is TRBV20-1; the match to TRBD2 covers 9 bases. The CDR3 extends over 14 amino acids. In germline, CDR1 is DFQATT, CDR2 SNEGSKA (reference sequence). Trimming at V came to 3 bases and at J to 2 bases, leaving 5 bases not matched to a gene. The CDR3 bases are TGCAGTGCTAGCAGCGCTAGCGGGGCCTACGAGCAGTACTTC. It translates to CSASSASGAYEQYF.